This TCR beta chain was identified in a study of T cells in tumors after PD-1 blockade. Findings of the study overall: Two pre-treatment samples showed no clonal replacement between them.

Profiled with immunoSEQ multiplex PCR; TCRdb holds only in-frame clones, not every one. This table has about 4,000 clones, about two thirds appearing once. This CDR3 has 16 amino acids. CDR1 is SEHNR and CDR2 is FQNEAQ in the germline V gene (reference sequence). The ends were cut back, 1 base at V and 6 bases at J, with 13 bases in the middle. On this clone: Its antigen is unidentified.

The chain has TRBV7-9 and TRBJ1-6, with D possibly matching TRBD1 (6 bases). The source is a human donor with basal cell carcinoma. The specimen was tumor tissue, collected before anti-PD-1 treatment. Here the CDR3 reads CASSLGQGTTNSPLHF. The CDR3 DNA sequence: TGTGCCAGCAGCTTAGGGCAGGGGACGACTAATTCACCCCTCCACTTT. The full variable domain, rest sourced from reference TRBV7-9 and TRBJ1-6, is DTGVSQNPRHKITKRGQNVTFRCDPISEHNRLYWYRQTLGQGPEFLTYFQNEAQLEKSRLLSDRFSAERPKGSFSTLEIQRTEQGDSAMYLCASSLGQGTTNSPLHFGNGTRLTVT.